This entry lists 9 T cell receptor beta chains sequenced from one sample in a study of shared clonotypes between healthy human individuals. CD45RO-negative cells were positively selected for CCR7, leaving out terminally differentiated effector memory CD45RA+ cells. Sequenced by immunoSEQ multiplex PCR; TCRdb stores in-frame clones only, minus some. The sample includes roughly 2.1 million clones, around 93% of them seen just once. The sequenced sample consisted of naive CD8+ T cells from PBMCs. These receptors were collected from a man between 18 and 29 years old in good health. Some clones in this sample may be carry-over from other donors' samples.

The gene calls are TRBV11-2 and TRBJ2-2; D gene uncertain. The germline CDR1 and CDR2 sequences are SGHAT and FQNNGV. Trimming stripped 2 bases from V and 4 bases from J, with 5 bases between. The CDR3 covers 13 residues. CDR3 protein: CASSLHSTGELFF. CDR3 sequence (DNA): TGTGCCAGCAGCTTACACAGCACCGGGGAGCTGTTTTTT.

The V gene is TRBV5-1, the J gene TRBJ1-2; D perhaps matches TRBD1 (6 bases). CDR3 length: 13 residues. CDR1 SGHRS and CDR2 YFSETQ come from the germline V gene. The V gene lost 5 bases and the J gene lost 7 bases, with 15 bases spanning the gap. CDR3 bases: TGCGCCAGCAGTTCAGGGGTTGATGGTGGCTACACCTTC. This sequence encodes CASSSGVDGGYTF.

This clone has a single count. Other DNA sequences in the same sample also yield this CDR3. The chain has TRBV27 and TRBJ2-7; possibly TRBD1 for D (6 bases). Looked up from germline, CDR1 is MNHEY and CDR2 is SMNVEV (reference sequence). The CDR3 has 13 residues. V lost 5 bases to trimming and J lost 0 bases, with 8 bases between them. The CDR3 loop reads CASSTTGSYEQYF. CDR3 sequence (DNA): TGTGCCAGCAGTACGACAGGCTCCTACGAGCAGTACTTC.

This chain connects TRBV21-1 to TRBJ1-1. TRBV21-1 corresponds to a pseudogene. The CDR3 covers 15 residues. CDR3 residues: CASSPPHRENTEAFF. In DNA, the CDR3 is TGTGCCAGCAGCCCGCCACACCGGGAGAACACTGAAGCTTTCTTT.

This clone was seen a few times. Additional DNA sequences in this sample encode the identical CDR3. The J gene is TRBJ1-1, the V gene TRBV29-1; 7 bases align to TRBD1. Per the germline V gene, CDR1 is SQVTM and CDR2 is ANQGSEA. Unmatched junction bases numbered 4, after V lost 5 bases and J lost 1 base. The CDR3 has 13 residues. Here the CDR3 DNA reads TGCAGCGTTAGACAGGGCAGGAACACTGAAGCTTTCTTT. It yields the protein CSVRQGRNTEAFF.

The chain couples TRBV7-9 to TRBJ1-2; D remains ambiguous. This CDR3 has 15 amino acids. The V end was cut by 1 base, the J end by 5 bases, with 14 bases between. Germline CDR1 SEHNR, CDR2 FQNEAQ (reference sequence). CDR3 in DNA: TGTGCCAGCAGCTTAGTTGATGGGCTCCTATATGGCTACACCTTC. Its protein is CASSLVDGLLYGYTF.

V gene TRBV7-6 combines with J gene TRBJ2-1; 14 bases align to TRBD2. The ends lost 2 bases at V and 7 bases at J; junction bases unmatched: 7. Germline V lookup: CDR1 SGHVS, CDR2 FNYEAQ. This CDR3 region has 17 residues. DNA for the CDR3: TGTGCCAGCAGCTTACCCCTGGGGACTAGCGGGAGAAATGAGCAGTTCTTC. Its translation: CASSLPLGTSGRNEQFF.

This chain joins TRBV29-1 and TRBJ2-1; possibly TRBD1 or TRBD2 for D (5 bases each). Per germline, CDR1 SQVTM and CDR2 ANQGSEA. Trimming took off 7 bases at V and 7 bases at J, with 20 bases between the two ends. The CDR3 covers 14 residues. CDR3: CSAHDRGARNEQFF. The CDR3 DNA follows: TGCAGCGCTCACGACAGAGGGGCCCGGAATGAGCAGTTCTTC.

In DNA form, the CDR3 reads TGTGCCAGCAGCGAGGGACTAGCGCAGTACGCCGGGGAGCTGTTTTTT. Amino acid sequence: CASSEGLAQYAGELFF. The rearrangement links TRBV7-2 to TRBJ2-2; 10 nucleotides agree with TRBD2. Trimming took 5 bases from V and 6 from J; bases not matched to a gene: 9. This CDR3 comprises 16 residues. The germline CDR1 and CDR2 sequences are SGHTA and FQGNSA. Full variable domain (remainder filled in from reference TRBV7-2 and TRBJ2-2): GAGVSQSPSNKVTEKGKDVELRCDPISGHTALYWYRQSLGQGLEFLIYFQGNSAPDKSGLPSDRFSAERTGGSVSTLTIQRTQQEDSAVYLCASSEGLAQYAGELFFGEGSRLTVL.